This TCR beta chain comes out of a study of human T cells and chemical hapten exposure. Study background: There were weekly diphenylcyclopropenone doses to the scalp for patients throughout the roughly 24-week study.

In this sample, this clonotype turned up many times. Its antigen is undetermined. Compared with germline, one end of the junction differs, possibly owing to a read error. Each CDR3 protein gets one entry after TCRdb re-called the RACE reads with MiXCR. Found here are some 360,000 distinct CDR3 sequences, less than 6.5% of them singletons; the top ten hold 2.5% to 3%. The sample's time point: pre-sensitization, week 0. The treatment here: therapeutic diphenylcyclopropenone sensitization with weekly scalp DPC. Investigators collected blood before applying each patch test. CDR1 and CDR2 (germline): KGHDR, SFDVKD. The CDR3 is made up of 11 amino acids. Study-wide findings and caveats: Expanded TCRs showed more large CDR3 clusters than pre-sensitization or healthy control sets.

The receptor's source is a woman aged 50 to 60 with alopecia areata. Some clones in this sample may be carry-over from other donors' samples. The sample here was whole blood, taken in connection with sensitization to the hapten diphenylcyclopropenone (DPC). The chain carries TRBV24-1 and TRBJ2-1; D is uncertain. CDR3 bases: TGTGCCACCAGTGATTTACGTATTTGGCTCTTC. Amino acids: CATSDLRIWLF.